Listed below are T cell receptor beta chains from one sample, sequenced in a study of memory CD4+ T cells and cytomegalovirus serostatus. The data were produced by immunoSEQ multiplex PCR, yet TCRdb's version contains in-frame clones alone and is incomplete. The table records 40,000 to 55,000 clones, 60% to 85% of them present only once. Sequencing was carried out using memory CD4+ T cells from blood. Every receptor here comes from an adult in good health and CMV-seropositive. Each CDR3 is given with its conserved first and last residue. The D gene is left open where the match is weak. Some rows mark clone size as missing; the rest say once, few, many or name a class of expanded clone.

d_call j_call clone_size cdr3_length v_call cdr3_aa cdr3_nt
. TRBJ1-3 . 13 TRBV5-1 CASSLQQGNTIYF TGCGCCAGCAGCCTTCAACAGGGAAACACCATATATTTT
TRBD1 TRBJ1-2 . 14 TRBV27 CASSPFRGIGGYTF TGTGCCAGCAGTCCATTCAGGGGGATCGGTGGCTACACCTTC
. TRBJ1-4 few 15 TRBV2 CASSVLLGTNEKLFF TGTGCCAGCAGTGTCCTCCTGGGGACTAATGAAAAACTGTTTTTT
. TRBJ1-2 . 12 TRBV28 CASTNRNYGYTF TGTGCCAGCACTAACAGAAACTATGGCTACACCTTC
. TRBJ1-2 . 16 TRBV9 CASSATLVGSNYGYTF TGTGCCAGCAGCGCGACCTTGGTTGGGAGTAACTATGGCTACACCTTC
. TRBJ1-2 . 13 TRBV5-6 CASSFNRPYGYTF TGTGCCAGCAGCTTTAACAGGCCCTATGGCTACACCTTC
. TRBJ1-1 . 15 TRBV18 CASSAGRGMNTEAFF TGTGCCAGCTCAGCCGGAAGGGGTATGAACACTGAAGCTTTCTTT
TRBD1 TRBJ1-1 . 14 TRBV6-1 CASSRQGGNTEAFF TGTGCCAGCAGTAGACAGGGTGGGAACACTGAAGCTTTCTTT
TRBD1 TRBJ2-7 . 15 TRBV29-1 CSVDTGGGATYEQYF TGCAGCGTTGACACAGGGGGCGGTGCAACCTACGAGCAGTACTTC
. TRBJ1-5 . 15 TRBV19 CASTQRPLSNQPQHF TGTGCCAGTACCCAAAGGCCACTTAGCAATCAGCCCCAGCATTTT
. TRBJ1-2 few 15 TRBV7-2 CASSLGASGAYGYTF TGTGCCAGCAGCTTAGGAGCTTCAGGGGCCTATGGCTACACCTTC
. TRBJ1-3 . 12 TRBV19 CASSIGGNTIYF TGTGCCAGTAGTATCGGGGGAAACACCATATATTTT
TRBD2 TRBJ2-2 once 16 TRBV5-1 CASKDSAGVDTGELFF TGCGCCAGCAAAGATTCGGCGGGGGTCGATACCGGGGAGCTGTTTTTT
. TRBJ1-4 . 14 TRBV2 CASSVEGVGEKLFF TGTGCCAGCAGTGTGGAGGGGGTGGGTGAAAAACTGTTTTTT
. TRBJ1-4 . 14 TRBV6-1 CASSDLGAGEKLFF TGTGCCAGCAGTGATTTGGGGGCTGGTGAAAAACTGTTTTTT
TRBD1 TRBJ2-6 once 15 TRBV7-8 CASRGQGTGANVLTF TGTGCCAGCAGGGGACAGGGTACTGGGGCCAACGTCCTGACTTTC
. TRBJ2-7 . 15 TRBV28 CASSDYSGSSYEQYF TGTGCCAGCAGTGATTACAGCGGAAGCTCCTACGAGCAGTACTTC
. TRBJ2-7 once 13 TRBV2 CASSRQGSYEQYF TGTGCCAGCAGTCGGCAGGGATCCTACGAGCAGTACTTC
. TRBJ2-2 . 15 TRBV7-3 CASSPQATNTGELFF TGTGCCAGCAGCCCTCAAGCAACAAACACCGGGGAGCTGTTTTTT
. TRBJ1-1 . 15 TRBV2 CASRAGQFMNTEAFF TGTGCCAGCAGGGCTGGACAGTTCATGAACACTGAAGCTTTCTTT
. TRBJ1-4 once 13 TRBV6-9 CASSSRQEGKLFF TGTGCCAGCAGCTCACGACAGGAGGGAAAACTGTTTTTT
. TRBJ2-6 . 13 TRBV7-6 CASSRSGANVLTF TGTGCCAGCAGCCGCTCTGGGGCCAACGTCCTGACTTTC
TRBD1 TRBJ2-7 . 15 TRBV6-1 CASSEGTGGMYEQYF TGTGCCAGCAGTGAAGGGACAGGGGGCATGTACGAGCAGTACTTC
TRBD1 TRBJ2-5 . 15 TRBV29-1 CSVEADRGRSETQYF TGCAGCGTTGAGGCAGACAGGGGAAGATCGGAGACCCAGTACTTC
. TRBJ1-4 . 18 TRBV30 CAWSVGVPTLATNEKLFF TGTGCCTGGAGTGTGGGGGTACCGACCTTAGCAACTAATGAAAAACTGTTTTTT
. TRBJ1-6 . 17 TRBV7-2 CASSWLVMSSYNSPLHF TGTGCCAGCAGCTGGCTCGTCATGAGCTCCTATAATTCACCCCTCCACTTT
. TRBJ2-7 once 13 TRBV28 CASSLRSPYEQYF TGTGCCAGCAGTTTACGCAGCCCCTACGAGCAGTACTTC
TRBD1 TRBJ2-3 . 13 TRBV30 CAWSGDRGDTQYF TGTGCCTGGAGTGGGGACAGGGGAGATACGCAGTATTTT
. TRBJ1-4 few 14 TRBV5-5 CASRVGTQNEKLFF TGTGCCAGCAGGGTTGGGACACAGAATGAAAAACTGTTTTTT
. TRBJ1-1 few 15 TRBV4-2 CASSQEARGNTEAFF TGTGCCAGCAGCCAAGAAGCGAGGGGGAACACTGAAGCTTTCTTT
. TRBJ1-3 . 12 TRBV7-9 CASSHTLDTIYF TGTGCCAGCAGCCATACACTAGACACCATATATTTT
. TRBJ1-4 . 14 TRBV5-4 CASSLGAGDEKLFF TGTGCCAGCAGCTTGGGTGCAGGTGATGAAAAACTGTTTTTT
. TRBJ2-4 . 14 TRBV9 CASSGTGRPGRQYF TGTGCCAGCAGCGGAACAGGGCGACCCGGTCGTCAGTACTTC
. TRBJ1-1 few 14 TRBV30 CAWSVLTPNTEAFF TGTGCCTGGAGTGTACTAACACCGAACACTGAAGCTTTCTTT
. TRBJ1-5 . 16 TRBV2 CASTTTGNRANQPQHF TGTGCCAGCACCACTACAGGGAACCGCGCGAATCAGCCCCAGCATTTT
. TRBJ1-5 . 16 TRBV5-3 CARSLRARESNQPQHF TGTGCCAGAAGCTTGAGGGCAAGGGAGAGCAATCAGCCCCAGCATTTT
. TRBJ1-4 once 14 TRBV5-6 CASSLRGEDEKLFF TGTGCCAGCAGCTTGCGGGGGGAGGATGAAAAACTGTTTTTT
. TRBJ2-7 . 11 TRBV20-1 CSAGGQGGRYF TGCAGTGCTGGGGGGCAGGGGGGTAGGTACTTC
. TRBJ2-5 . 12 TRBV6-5 CASKDSIETQYF TGTGCCAGCAAGGACTCGATAGAGACCCAGTACTTC
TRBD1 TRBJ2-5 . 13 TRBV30 CAWSATGEETQYF TGTGCCTGGAGTGCCACAGGGGAAGAGACCCAGTACTTC
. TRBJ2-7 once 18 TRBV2 CASSLSPYSAGDPYEQYF TGTGCCAGCAGTTTATCCCCTTACTCGGCAGGGGATCCCTACGAGCAGTACTTC
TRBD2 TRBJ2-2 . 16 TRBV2 CASKSILAGVTGELFF TGTGCCAGCAAGTCTATACTAGCGGGAGTCACCGGGGAGCTGTTTTTT
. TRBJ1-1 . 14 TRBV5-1 CASRRGEINTEAFF TGCGCCAGCAGAAGAGGGGAGATTAACACTGAAGCTTTCTTT
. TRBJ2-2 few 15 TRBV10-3 CAISEPRSTTGELFF TGTGCCATCAGTGAGCCAAGATCAACTACCGGGGAGCTGTTTTTT
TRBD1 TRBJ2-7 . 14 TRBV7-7 CASSLGQGVYEQYF TGTGCTAGCAGCCTGGGGCAGGGGGTCTACGAGCAGTACTTC
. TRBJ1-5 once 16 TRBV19 CASSITRSYSNQPQHF TGTGCCAGTAGTATAACCAGATCTTATAGCAATCAGCCCCAGCATTTT
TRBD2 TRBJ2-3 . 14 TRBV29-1 CSVPLAGVLDTQYF TGCAGCGTGCCCCTAGCGGGAGTATTAGATACGCAGTATTTT
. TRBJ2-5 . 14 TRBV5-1 CASSLDRGGETQHF TGCGCCAGCAGCTTGGACAGGGGGGGAGAGACCCAGCACTTC